This T cell receptor (beta chain) comes out of a study of T cell responses to AZD1222 COVID-19 vaccine (dated by TCRdb to about 2021). Notes on the research overall: Because spike-specific TCR depth and breadth did not differ between the two schedules, AZD1222 recipients who got a second dose at roughly 4 weeks were pooled with those who got a second dose at roughly 12 weeks. TCR sequencing was performed for 233 trial participants, of whom about 210 were given two doses of AZD1222 and approximately 26 were given two doses of MenACWY control vaccine. Trial participants were enrolled by age into subgroups of 18-55, 56-69 and 70-plus years, and around 140, 26 and 57 TCR-sequenced participants, respectively, were included in these subgroups.

In light of the paper, this sample's time point label describes: baseline before first vaccination. Samples from vaccinated people were obtained from the UK trials COV001 and COV002, which included a single-blind randomized controlled phase 2/3 trial of AZD1222 (ChAdOx1 nCoV-19) in healthy adults. Trial participant PBMC samples were collected at day 0 and day 28 after the second dose for TCRbeta chain sequencing. The CDR3 regions of human TCRbeta chains were analyzed by immunosequencing. On the authors' methods: TCRs in the repertoires were compared against a reference library of SARS-CoV-2-specific TCRs that had been generated with the MIRA antigen-specificity platform. Breadth was defined as the fraction of unique TCRs that were SARS-CoV-2-associated. Depth was defined as the fraction of total T cells that were SARS-CoV-2-associated. Using the MIRA data, each spike-specific TCR was assigned both to the spike region to which the TCR was reactive and to a CD4 or CD8 class. Log10-transformed breadth and depth values were compared by one-way ANOVA with Sidak's multiple comparisons tests. This is the immuneACCESS table as TCRdb keeps it, with only in-frame sequences that have V and J called. A part of the clones is gone; compared with another copy, unresolved V genes explain less than half, and the rest is unexplained. Clone size and V and J calls were adopted from that table, with D and trimming inferred from the DNA. For this sample there are around 100,000 clones; around 94% appear just once. The ten largest account for roughly 2.2% of the sample.

Results the study describes overall, beyond this receptor: Because no samples from the day 14 peak response were available, repertoires could be characterized only after the peak T cell response. Conclusions about previously exposed vaccinees are limited because only six or seven AZD1222 recipients were SARS-CoV-2 seropositive at baseline. Participants were mostly white British, with more females than males. The authors suggested clonal diversity may have been underestimated. The 56-69-year group was small, and its depth increase did not reach significance, likely because of low power. Epitopes outside the regions mutated in the B.1.351 and B.1.1.7 variants were reportedly recognized by nearly half of the unique spike-specific TCRs. After two AZD1222 doses, both the breadth and the depth of spike-specific TCRs were significantly higher than at day 0 and than in MenACWY recipients. The vaccine-associated CD4 TCRs covered the entire spike protein, and the dominant responses fell in regions 160-218 and 743-854.

To note about this clone: Its antigen is unknown. Base qualities are missing; no much larger clone stands one base away.

The CDR3 spans 14 residues, from the cysteine through the phenylalanine. Only the CDR3 portion is preserved as DNA: 42 bases, with reading frame beginning at the first base. Trimming accounts for 4 bases at V and 6 bases at J, while the number of junction bases matched to no gene is 5. Per the germline V gene, MNHEY is the CDR1 and SVGAGI is the CDR2. This sequence originates from an adult in good health. The chain couples TRBV6-5 to TRBJ1-5; TRBD1 lines up with 8 middle nucleotides. Material: peripheral blood, obtained on day 0 of AZD1222 vaccination. CDR3 loop: CASSFSGGGQPQHF. The sequenced DNA is TGTGCCAGCAGTTTCTCAGGGGGCGGTCAGCCCCAGCATTTT.